This T cell receptor (beta chain) stems from a study of T-cell reconstitution after alpha-beta-depleted transplantation in children. This sample's TCRbeta library carried unique molecular identifier barcodes. TCRdb fed the PCR reads into MiXCR, producing one record per CDR3 protein. This table has about 360,000 distinct CDR3 sequences, about 14% appearing once. This clonotype was detected a few times. The germline CDR1 and CDR2 sequences are MDHEN and SYDVKM. Trimming pared 8 bases from V and 7 bases from J, leaving 15 bases between. The CDR3 is 13 amino acids. The V and J genes are TRBV28 and TRBJ2-1; D possibly corresponds to TRBD2 (6 bases). This TCR was recovered from a human donor who donated a stem cell graft to a child with Fanconi anemia. Sequenced material: PBMCs, taken from the stem cell graft. As DNA, the CDR3 is TGTGCCAGCGCAGTCGGGACTTCGAATGAGCAGTTCTTC. Its translation: CASAVGTSNEQFF.